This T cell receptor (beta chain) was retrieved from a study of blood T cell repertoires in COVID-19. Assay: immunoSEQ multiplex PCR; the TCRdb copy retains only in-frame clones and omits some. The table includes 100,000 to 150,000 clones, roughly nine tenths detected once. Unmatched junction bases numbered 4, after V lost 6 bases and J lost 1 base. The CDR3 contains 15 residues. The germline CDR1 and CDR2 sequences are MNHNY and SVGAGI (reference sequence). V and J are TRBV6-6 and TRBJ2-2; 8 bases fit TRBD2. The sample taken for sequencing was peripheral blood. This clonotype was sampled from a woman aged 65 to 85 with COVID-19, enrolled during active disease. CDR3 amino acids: CASSSSGGNTGELFF. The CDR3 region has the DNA TGTGCCAGCAGCTCCAGCGGGGGGAACACCGGGGAGCTGTTTTTT.